The entry below describes one TCR beta chain. This entry belongs to a study of blood T cells in healthy people across ages. CDR3 length: 14 amino acids. Germline CDR1 reads MNHEY; CDR2 reads SVGAGI. The germline V and J ends were trimmed by 8 bases and 1 base, with 12 bases remaining between them. A second PCR of about 6 to 12 cycles used a sample-barcoded 5' primer and a J-beta primer mix. TCRdb redid the calling of the 5' RACE reads with MiXCR, one entry per CDR3 protein. The table shows 1.5 million to 2 million distinct CDR3 sequences, with 28% occurring only once. The sequenced sample consisted of blood. This TCR derives from a woman in her 30s in good health. The chain employs TRBV6-5 and TRBJ1-5; D perhaps matches TRBD1 (5 bases). For the CDR3, the DNA is TGTGCCAGCGGGGCCGCGACGAGCAATCAGCCCCAGCATTTT. This gives the protein CASGAATSNQPQHF.